One and the same sample provided the 5 T cell receptor beta chains below, sequenced in a study of T cells after yellow fever vaccination. MiXCR, applied by TCRdb to the 5' RACE reads, yields one record per CDR3 protein. In the table there are roughly 500,000 distinct CDR3 sequences, over 15% of which are singletons. The material sequenced was PBMCs, taken 15 days after the yellow fever booster vaccination. These receptors all stem from a man younger than 45 who received the YFV17D yellow fever vaccine.

The chain employs TRBV6-2 or TRBV6-3 and TRBJ1-2; D is uncertain. There are 10 residues in the CDR3. V dropped 5 bases and J dropped 7 bases, with 5 bases sitting between them. Per the germline V gene, CDR1 is MNHEY and CDR2 is SVGEGT. The CDR3 protein is CASSGFGYTF. The CDR3 DNA sequence: TGTGCCAGCAGTGGATTTGGCTACACCTTC.

The CDR3: CASSPSSPQHNYNEQFF. CDR3 in DNA: TGTGCCAGCAGTCCGTCGTCACCCCAGCATAACTACAATGAGCAGTTCTTC. This chain uses TRBV12-3 or TRBV12-4 with TRBJ2-1; D is undetermined. Deletions cut 5 bases from V and 3 bases from J, with 20 bases between. This CDR3 has 17 amino acids.

This clonotype was seen a few times. This rearrangement joins TRBV7-2 to TRBJ2-3, with 9 bases identical to TRBD1. The CDR3 has 14 residues. Germline CDR1 is SGHTA and CDR2 is FQGNSA. Germline trimming cut 5 bases from V and 6 bases from J; bases unmatched to any gene: 6. This chain's CDR3 is CASSRQGGLDTQYF. CDR3 coding DNA: TGTGCCAGCAGCCGACAGGGGGGGCTTGATACGCAGTATTTT.

This chain joins TRBV18 and TRBJ2-1; D call uncertain. V was clipped by 3 bases and J by 7 bases, with 16 bases between them. This CDR3 has 15 residues. Looked up from germline, CDR1 is KGHSH and CDR2 is LQKENI. The CDR3 protein is CASSPAGAIENEQFF. The CDR3 bases are TGTGCCAGCTCACCGGCTGGCGCAATAGAGAATGAGCAGTTCTTC.

The chain has TRBV12-3 or TRBV12-4 and TRBJ2-2, with 9 bases fitting TRBD2. This CDR3 has 15 amino acids. V trimming: 8 bases; J trimming: 1 base; junction bases outside the gene matches: 5. CDR3 nucleotide sequence: TGTGCCAGCCTAGGACTAGCGAGGAACACCGGGGAGCTGTTTTTT. Amino acid sequence: CASLGLARNTGELFF.